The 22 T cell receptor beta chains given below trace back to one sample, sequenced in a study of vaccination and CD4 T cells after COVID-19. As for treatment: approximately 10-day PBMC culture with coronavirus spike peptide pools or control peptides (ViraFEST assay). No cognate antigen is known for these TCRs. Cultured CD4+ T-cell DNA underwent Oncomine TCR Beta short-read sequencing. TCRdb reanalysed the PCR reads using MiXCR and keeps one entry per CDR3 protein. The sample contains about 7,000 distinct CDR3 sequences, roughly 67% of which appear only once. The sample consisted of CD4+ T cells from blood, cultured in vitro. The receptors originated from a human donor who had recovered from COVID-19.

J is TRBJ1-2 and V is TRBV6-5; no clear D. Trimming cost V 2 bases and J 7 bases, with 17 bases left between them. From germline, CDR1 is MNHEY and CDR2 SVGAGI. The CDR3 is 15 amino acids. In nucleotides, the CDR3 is TGTGCCAGCAGTTACGCCGTAGGAATCCCTCTTGGCTACACCTTC. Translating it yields CASSYAVGIPLGYTF.

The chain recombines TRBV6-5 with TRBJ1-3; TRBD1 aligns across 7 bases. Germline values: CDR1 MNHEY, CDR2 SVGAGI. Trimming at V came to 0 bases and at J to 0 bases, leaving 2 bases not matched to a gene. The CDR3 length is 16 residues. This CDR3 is CASSYSGTASGNTIYF. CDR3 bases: TGTGCCAGCAGTTACTCTGGGACAGCCTCTGGAAACACCATATATTTT.

The CDR3 region has the DNA TGCAGTGCTCTACGGGGGCCTACATACAATGAGCAGTTCTTC. It specifies CSALRGPTYNEQFF. The genes are TRBV20-1 and TRBJ2-1; perhaps D is TRBD1 or TRBD2 (6 bases each). CDR3 length equals 14 residues. Germline V gives CDR1 DFQATT, CDR2 SNEGSKA (reference sequence). V was trimmed by 5 bases and J by 4 bases, leaving 15 bases between them.

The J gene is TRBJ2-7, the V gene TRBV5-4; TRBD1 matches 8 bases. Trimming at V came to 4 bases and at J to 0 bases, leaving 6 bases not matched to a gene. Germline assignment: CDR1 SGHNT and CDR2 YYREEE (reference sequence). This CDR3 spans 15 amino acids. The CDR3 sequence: CASSQTGGSSYEQYF. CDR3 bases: TGTGCCAGCAGCCAAACAGGGGGGAGCTCCTACGAGCAGTACTTC.

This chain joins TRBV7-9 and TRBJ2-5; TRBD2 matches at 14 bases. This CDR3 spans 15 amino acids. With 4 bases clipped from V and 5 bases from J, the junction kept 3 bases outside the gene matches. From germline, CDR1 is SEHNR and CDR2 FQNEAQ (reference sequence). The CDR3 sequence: CASSWRLAGGETQYF. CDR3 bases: TGTGCCAGCAGCTGGCGACTAGCGGGGGGGGAGACCCAGTACTTC.

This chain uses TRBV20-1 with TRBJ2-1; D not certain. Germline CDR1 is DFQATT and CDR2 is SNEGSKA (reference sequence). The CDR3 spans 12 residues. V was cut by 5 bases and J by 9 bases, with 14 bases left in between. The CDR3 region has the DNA TGCAGTGCTTCGGACCCCCGTGGTGAGCAGTTCTTC. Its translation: CSASDPRGEQFF.

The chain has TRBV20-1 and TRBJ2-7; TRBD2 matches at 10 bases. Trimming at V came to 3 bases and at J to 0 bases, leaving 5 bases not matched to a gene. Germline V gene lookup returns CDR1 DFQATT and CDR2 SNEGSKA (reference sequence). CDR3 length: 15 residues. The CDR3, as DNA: TGCAGTGCTAGTCAACTAGCGGGAAGCTCCTACGAGCAGTACTTC. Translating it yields CSASQLAGSSYEQYF.

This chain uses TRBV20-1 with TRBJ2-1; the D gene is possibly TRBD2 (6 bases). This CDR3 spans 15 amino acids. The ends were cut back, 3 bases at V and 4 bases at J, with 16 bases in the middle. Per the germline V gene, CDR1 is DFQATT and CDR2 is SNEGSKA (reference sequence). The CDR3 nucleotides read TGCAGTGCTAGGTCATGGGGGGAGGCGTACAATGAGCAGTTCTTC. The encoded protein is CSARSWGEAYNEQFF.

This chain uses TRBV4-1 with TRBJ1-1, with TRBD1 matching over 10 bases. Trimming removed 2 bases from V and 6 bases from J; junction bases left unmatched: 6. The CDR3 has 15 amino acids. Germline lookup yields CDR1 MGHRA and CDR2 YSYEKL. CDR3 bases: TGCGCCAGCAGCCAACCCGGGACAGGGGAATCTGAAGCTTTCTTT. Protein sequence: CASSQPGTGESEAFF.

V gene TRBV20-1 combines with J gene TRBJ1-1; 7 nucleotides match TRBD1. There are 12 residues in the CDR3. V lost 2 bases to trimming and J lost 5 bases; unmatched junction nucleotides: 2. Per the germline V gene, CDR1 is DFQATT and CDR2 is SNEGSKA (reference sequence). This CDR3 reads CSARQGETEAFF. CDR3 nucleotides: TGCAGTGCTAGACAGGGGGAAACTGAAGCTTTCTTT.

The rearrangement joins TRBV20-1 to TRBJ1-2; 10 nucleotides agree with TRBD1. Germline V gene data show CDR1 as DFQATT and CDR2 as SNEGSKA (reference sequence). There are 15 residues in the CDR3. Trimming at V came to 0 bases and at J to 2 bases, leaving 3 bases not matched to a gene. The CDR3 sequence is CSARDQGQGNYGYTF. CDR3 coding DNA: TGCAGTGCTAGAGATCAGGGACAGGGGAACTATGGCTACACCTTC.

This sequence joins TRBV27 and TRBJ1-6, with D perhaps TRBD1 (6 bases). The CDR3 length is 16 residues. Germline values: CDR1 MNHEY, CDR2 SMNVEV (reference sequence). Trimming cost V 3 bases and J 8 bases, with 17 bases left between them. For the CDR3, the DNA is TGTGCCAGCAGTTTCTGGGCTGGGGGGCGGGATTCACCCCTCCACTTT. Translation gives CASSFWAGGRDSPLHF.

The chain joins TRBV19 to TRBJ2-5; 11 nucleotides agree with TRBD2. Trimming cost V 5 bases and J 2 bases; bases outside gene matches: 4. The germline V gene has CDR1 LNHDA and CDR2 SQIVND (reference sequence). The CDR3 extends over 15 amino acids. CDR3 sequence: CASSLAGGLQETQYF. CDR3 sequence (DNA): TGTGCCAGTAGTCTAGCGGGGGGCCTACAAGAGACCCAGTACTTC.

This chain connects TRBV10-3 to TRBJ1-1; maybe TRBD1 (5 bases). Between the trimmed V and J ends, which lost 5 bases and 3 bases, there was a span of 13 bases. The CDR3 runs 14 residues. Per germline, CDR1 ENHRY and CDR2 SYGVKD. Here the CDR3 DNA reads TGTGCCATCAGTTTGGACGGGGCGTACACTGAAGCTTTCTTT. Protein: CAISLDGAYTEAFF.

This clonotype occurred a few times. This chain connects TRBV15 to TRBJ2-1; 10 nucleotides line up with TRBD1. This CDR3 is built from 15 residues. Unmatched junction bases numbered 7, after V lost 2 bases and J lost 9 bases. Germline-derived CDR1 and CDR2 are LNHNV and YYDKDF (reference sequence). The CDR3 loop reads CATSRRTGGVSEQFF. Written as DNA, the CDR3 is TGTGCCACCAGCAGAAGGACAGGGGGTGTTAGTGAGCAGTTCTTC.

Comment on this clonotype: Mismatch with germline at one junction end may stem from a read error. CDR3 in DNA: TGTGCCAGTAGTTTAGGCAGGGGAAGCAATCAGCCCCAGCATTTT. It yields the protein CASSLGRGSNQPQHF. The genes are TRBV12-3 or TRBV12-4 and TRBJ1-5, with D possibly TRBD1 on 6 matching bases. The CDR3 is 15 amino acids.

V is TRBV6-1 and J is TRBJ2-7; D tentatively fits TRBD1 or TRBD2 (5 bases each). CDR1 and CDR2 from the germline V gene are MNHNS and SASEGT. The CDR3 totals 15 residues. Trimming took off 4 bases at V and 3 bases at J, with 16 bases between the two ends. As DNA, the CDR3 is TGTGCCAGCAGTGGTTTTGGAGGCAGGGACTACGAGCAGTACTTC. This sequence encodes CASSGFGGRDYEQYF.

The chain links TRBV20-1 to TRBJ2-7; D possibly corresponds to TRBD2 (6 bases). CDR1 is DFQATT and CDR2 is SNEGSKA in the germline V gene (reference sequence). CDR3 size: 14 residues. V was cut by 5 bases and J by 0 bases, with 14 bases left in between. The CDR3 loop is CSAGPPGDSYEQYF. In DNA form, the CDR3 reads TGCAGTGCTGGACCCCCGGGGGACTCCTACGAGCAGTACTTC.

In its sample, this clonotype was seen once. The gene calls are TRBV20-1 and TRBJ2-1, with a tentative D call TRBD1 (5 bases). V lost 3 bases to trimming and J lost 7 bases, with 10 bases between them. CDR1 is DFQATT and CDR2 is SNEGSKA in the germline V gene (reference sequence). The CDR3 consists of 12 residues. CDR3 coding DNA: TGCAGTGCTAGGGGGCTCTTGAATGAGCAGTTCTTC. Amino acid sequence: CSARGLLNEQFF.

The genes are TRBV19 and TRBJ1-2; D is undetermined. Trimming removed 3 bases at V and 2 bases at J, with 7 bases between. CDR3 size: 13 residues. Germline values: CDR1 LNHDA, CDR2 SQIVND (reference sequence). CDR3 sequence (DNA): TGTGCCAGTAGTATTGTGGAGAACTATGGCTACACCTTC. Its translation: CASSIVENYGYTF.

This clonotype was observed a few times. The CDR3 loop is CASSQGASGMGRGNEQFF. CDR3 nucleotide sequence: TGCGCCAGCAGCCAAGGGGCTAGCGGGATGGGAAGGGGCAATGAGCAGTTCTTC. The genes are TRBV4-3 and TRBJ2-1; the match to TRBD2 covers 9 bases. J lost 6 bases, V lost 1 base, and 13 bases had no gene match. The CDR3 spans 18 residues. Germline loops: CDR1 LGHNA, CDR2 YSLEER.

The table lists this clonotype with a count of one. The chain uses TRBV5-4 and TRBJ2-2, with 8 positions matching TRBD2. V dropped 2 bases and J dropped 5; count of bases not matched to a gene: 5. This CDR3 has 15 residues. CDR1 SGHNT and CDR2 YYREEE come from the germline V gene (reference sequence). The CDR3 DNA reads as TGTGCCAGCAGCTTTATGGCGGGGGGTACCGGGGAGCTGTTTTTT. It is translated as CASSFMAGGTGELFF.